The entry below gives a single T cell receptor (beta chain) sequence along with its context. Its antigen is undetermined. The CDR3 carries no conserved terminal phenylalanine or tryptophan, so it likely arises from a read error. The data were obtained in a study of cytomegalovirus exposure and HLA in healthy donors. Study-wide context: Of 300 to 500 genotyped donors, roughly 81% grouped in the Caucasian-associated ancestry cluster.

Findings of the study overall: Later on, a genetic analysis was performed. It linked a missense variant in DCLRE1C with V- and J-gene trimming of TCR beta. Analysis performed later showed TCR beta chains linked to HLA being more clonally expanded than equally common others.

Primers: 60 Vbeta forward and 13 Jbeta reverse. Generated by immunoSEQ multiplex PCR, the TCRdb table keeps only in-frame clones and is missing some. The sample yields approximately 140,000 clones, about 84% seen once. Sequenced sample: PBMCs. This TCR was recovered from a middle-aged woman in good health and CMV-seropositive.

CDR3 DNA sequence: TGTGCCAGCACCGGAGCTAGCGGGATATACGAGCAGTACCTC. It is translated as CASTGASGIYEQYL. This chain joins TRBV2 and TRBJ2-7, with 9 bases identical to TRBD2. V gave up 7 bases and J gave up 4 bases; unmatched junction bases: 8. Germline values: CDR1 SNHLY, CDR2 FYNNEI. This CDR3 spans 14 amino acids.